The 26 T cell receptor beta chains given below trace back to one sample, sequenced in a study of T cell responses to AZD1222 COVID-19 vaccine. Sequencing was performed with immunoSEQ multiplex PCR; in TCRdb, only in-frame clones are kept and a portion is missing. This sample carries about 72,000 clones, around 90% of them seen once, and the ten largest clones take under 30%. The specimen was peripheral blood, collected on day 0 of AZD1222 vaccination. Every receptor here comes from an adult in good health.

The V gene is TRBV6-2 or TRBV6-3, the J gene TRBJ2-1; 11 bases line up with TRBD2. Trimming cost V 6 bases and J 5 bases; bases outside gene matches: 6. From germline, CDR1 is MNHEY and CDR2 SVGEGT. This CDR3 region has 15 residues. The CDR3 coding sequence is TGTGCCAGCAGCCGTAGCGGGGGGGTAAACAATGAGCAGTTCTTC. It specifies CASSRSGGVNNEQFF.

This clone occurred once. This chain uses TRBV19 with TRBJ1-6; tentatively, D is TRBD1 (6 bases). The CDR3 is 13 residues long. Germline CDR1 and CDR2: LNHDA and SQIVND (reference sequence). V gave up 7 bases and J gave up 11 bases, with 15 bases separating them. This chain's CDR3 is CASNPRGLAPLHF. The CDR3 DNA reads TGTGCCAGTAACCCAAGGGGGTTAGCACCCCTCCACTTT.

CDR3 amino acids: CASSPGTGLNYGYTF. CDR3 nucleotide sequence: TGTGCCAGCAGCCCCGGGACAGGGCTTAACTATGGCTACACCTTC. V gene TRBV5-4 combines with J gene TRBJ1-2; 9 bases agree with TRBD1. CDR1 is SGHNT and CDR2 is YYREEE in the germline V gene (reference sequence). The CDR3 contains 15 residues. V shed 4 bases and J 1 base; nucleotides not matched to a gene: 5.

There are many counts of this clone. The chain links TRBV4-2 to TRBJ2-7, with 15 bases fitting TRBD2. The J segment lost 4 bases and the V segment lost 0 bases, leaving 1 base of the junction unmatched. The germline CDR1 and CDR2 sequences are LGHNA and YNFKEQ. There are 16 residues in the CDR3. CDR3 region: CASSQDGTSGGYEQYF. In DNA, the CDR3 is TGTGCCAGCAGCCAAGATGGGACTAGCGGGGGGTACGAGCAGTACTTC.

The CDR3 DNA is TGTGCCAGCACTGGGACAGGGGGCCACTATGGCTACACCTTC. This encodes CASTGTGGHYGYTF. The chain couples TRBV2 to TRBJ1-2; 12 nucleotides match TRBD1. V was pared by 7 bases and J by 3 bases, with 3 bases of the junction left unmatched. Germline V lookup: CDR1 SNHLY, CDR2 FYNNEI. The CDR3 sequence is 14 residues long.

The genes are TRBV5-1 and TRBJ1-4; no definite D call. Germline loops: CDR1 SGHRS, CDR2 YFSETQ. V dropped 0 bases and J dropped 5 bases, with 11 bases sitting between them. The CDR3 covers 15 residues. The CDR3 nucleotides are TGCGCCAGCAGCTTGGGCGACGGATTCAATGAAAAACTGTTTTTT. Residues: CASSLGDGFNEKLFF.

This clone has just one count. This chain uses TRBV3-1 (or the pseudogene TRBV3-2) with TRBJ1-1; D call uncertain. The CDR3 has 13 residues. The germline V and J ends were trimmed by 2 bases and 3 bases, with 7 bases remaining between them. Germline CDR1 is LGHDT and CDR2 is YNNKEL (reference sequence). The CDR3 bases are TGTGCCAGCAGCCAAAGGGAGGACACTGAAGCTTTCTTT. Amino acid sequence: CASSQREDTEAFF.

The V gene is TRBV29-1, the J gene TRBJ1-6; the D gene is possibly TRBD1 (6 bases). V lost 8 bases and J lost 10, with 18 bases in between. Germline assignment: CDR1 SQVTM and CDR2 ANQGSEA. The CDR3 consists of 13 residues. DNA of the CDR3: TGCAGCACATGCGAGGGGGATGGATCACCCCTCCACTTT. This codes for CSTCEGDGSPLHF.

The V and J genes are TRBV19 and TRBJ1-2; D possibly corresponds to TRBD1 (5 bases). Germline lookup yields CDR1 LNHDA and CDR2 SQIVND (reference sequence). V lost 7 bases to trimming and J lost 0 bases, with 18 bases between them. The CDR3 covers 16 residues. The CDR3 DNA sequence: TGTGCCAGTACCACCTCTCGACAGCAAGCTAACTATGGCTACACCTTC. Translating it yields CASTTSRQQANYGYTF. Using reference TRBV19 and TRBJ1-2 for the parts outside the CDR3, the full variable domain is DGGITQSPKYLFRKEGQNVTLSCEQNLNHDAMYWYRQDPGQGLRLIYYSQIVNDFQKGDIAEGYSVSREKKESFPLTVTSAQKNPTAFYLCASTTSRQQANYGYTFGSGTRLTVV.

This clone was detected only a few times. V and J are TRBV9 and TRBJ2-6; TRBD1 agrees at 7 bases. Germline CDR1 is SGDLS and CDR2 is YYNGEE. V was clipped by 0 bases and J by 0 bases; unmatched bases: 6. CDR3 length equals 18 residues. CDR3 coding DNA: TGTGCCAGCAGCGTAGGGGACAGACGTAACTCTGGGGCCAACGTCCTGACTTTC. This translates into CASSVGDRRNSGANVLTF. The variable domain in full, completed from reference TRBV9 and TRBJ2-6, reads DSGVTQTPKHLITATGQRVTLRCSPRSGDLSVYWYQQSLDQGLQFLIQYYNGEERAKGNILERFSAQQFPDLHSELNLSSLELGDSALYFCASSVGDRRNSGANVLTFGAGSRLTVL.

The chain employs TRBV7-8 and TRBJ1-1; the match to TRBD1 covers 8 bases. The CDR3 is made up of 14 amino acids. V shed 8 bases and J 7 bases; nucleotides not matched to a gene: 12. In germline, CDR1 is SGHVS, CDR2 FQNEAQ. The CDR3 bases are TGTGCCAGCTACCCCCCGGACAGGGTCAATGAAGCTTTCTTT. Translation gives CASYPPDRVNEAFF. Complete variable domain (other parts from reference TRBV7-8 and TRBJ1-1): GAGVSQSPRYKVAKRGQDVALRCDPISGHVSLFWYQQALGQGPEFLTYFQNEAQLDKSGLPSDRFFAERPEGSVSTLKIQRTQQEDSAVYLCASYPPDRVNEAFFGQGTRLTVV.

This clone was counted a single time. The gene calls are TRBV19 and TRBJ1-2, with D possibly being TRBD1 (5 bases). The CDR3 has 12 amino acids. With 3 bases removed from V and 4 bases from J, the gap between germline ends came to 6 bases. The germline V gene encodes CDR1 LNHDA and CDR2 SQIVND (reference sequence). The CDR3 DNA follows: TGTGCCAGTAGTATGAGGGGCTATGGCTACACCTTC. The encoded protein is CASSMRGYGYTF.

The gene calls are TRBV18 and TRBJ1-1, with D maybe TRBD1 (6 bases). With 6 bases removed from V and 3 bases from J, the gap between germline ends came to 14 bases. The CDR3 runs to 14 residues. Germline CDR1 and CDR2: KGHSH and LQKENI. The CDR3 loop is CASSSGGQDTEAFF. In DNA, the CDR3 is TGTGCCAGCTCGTCCGGGGGGCAAGACACTGAAGCTTTCTTT.

V is TRBV11-2 and J is TRBJ1-3; TRBD1 matches 8 bases. Germline V gene sequence: CDR1 SGHAT, CDR2 FQNNGV. This CDR3 has 15 amino acids. V dropped 6 bases and J dropped 2; count of bases not matched to a gene: 6. The CDR3 region is CASSRTGSPGNTIYF. The CDR3 nucleotides are TGTGCCAGCAGTCGGACAGGGAGCCCTGGAAACACCATATATTTT.

The V call is TRBV5-1, the J call TRBJ2-5; TRBD2 aligns across 11 bases. The CDR3 covers 16 residues. Germline trimming cut 3 bases from V and 4 bases from J; bases unmatched to any gene: 8. CDR1 and CDR2 (germline): SGHRS, YFSETQ. Written as DNA, the CDR3 is TGCGCCAGCAGCTGGCGAATTACTAGCGGGGGAGAGACCCAGTACTTC. Protein product: CASSWRITSGGETQYF.

V is TRBV18 and J is TRBJ2-2; 7 bases map to TRBD2. After removal of 6 bases from V and 3 bases from J, the junction contained 7 bases not matched to a gene. The CDR3 has 15 amino acids. Germline V CDR1 and CDR2: KGHSH, LQKENI. DNA of the CDR3: TGTGCCAGCTCCCGGGACTATGTGGACACCGGGGAGCTGTTTTTT. As protein: CASSRDYVDTGELFF.

The gene calls are TRBV19 and TRBJ2-3; the D call may be TRBD1 or TRBD2 (5 bases each). This CDR3 is 14 amino acids long. Germline CDR1 reads LNHDA; CDR2 reads SQIVND (reference sequence). The V gene lost 1 base and the J gene lost 2 bases, with 7 bases spanning the gap. The DNA of the CDR3 is TGTGCCAGTAGTATAGGGGGGTTCACAGATACGCAGTATTTT. This translates into CASSIGGFTDTQYF.

The chain uses TRBV20-1 and TRBJ2-7; D is unresolved. The CDR3 is 12 amino acids. Trimming left V 3 bases short and J 3 bases short, with 9 bases between. Germline V gene lookup returns CDR1 DFQATT and CDR2 SNEGSKA (reference sequence). CDR3 amino acids: CSASETDYEQYF. The CDR3 DNA is TGCAGTGCTAGTGAGACGGACTACGAGCAGTACTTC.

The chain is built from TRBV10-3 and TRBJ2-4; D perhaps matches TRBD2 (6 bases). The germline V gene has CDR1 ENHRY and CDR2 SYGVKD. V was pared by 6 bases and J by 0 bases, with 15 bases between. The CDR3 consists of 16 residues. In nucleotides, the CDR3 is TGTGCCATCAGACTTATCCGGGACTTAGCCAAAAACATTCAGTACTTC. Translation: CAIRLIRDLAKNIQYF.

The chain combines TRBV4-1 with TRBJ2-7; no definite D call. With 1 base removed from V and 3 bases from J, the gap between germline ends came to 10 bases. Germline values: CDR1 MGHRA, CDR2 YSYEKL. There are 14 residues in the CDR3. CDR3 sequence: CASSQVSEGYEQYF. For the CDR3, the DNA is TGCGCCAGCAGCCAAGTTTCTGAAGGCTACGAGCAGTACTTC.

CDR3 protein: CASSLGQGAREQYF. DNA for the CDR3: TGTGCCAGCAGCTTGGGGCAGGGGGCGCGAGAGCAGTACTTC. This chain links TRBV5-6 with TRBJ2-7; 8 nucleotides align to TRBD1. The V gene end was trimmed by 0 bases and the J gene end by 7 bases; junction bases not matched to a gene: 6. CDR1 is SGHDT and CDR2 is YYEEEE in the germline V gene. The CDR3 has 14 residues.

DNA for the CDR3: TGTGCCAGCAGCTTAGGGGGAGGGGCCTCACATAATTCACCCCTCCACTTT. The encoded protein is CASSLGGGASHNSPLHF. V is TRBV7-2 and J is TRBJ1-6; weak D call: TRBD1 (5 bases). Germline V gene data show CDR1 as SGHTA and CDR2 as FQGNSA. There are 17 residues in the CDR3. The V and J ends lost 1 base and 5 bases respectively, with 15 bases between them.

A note on this clone: The junction departs from germline at one end; a sequencing error may be responsible. This rearrangement joins TRBV6-1 to TRBJ2-7, with 9 nucleotides matching TRBD2. The CDR3 totals 15 residues. Germline CDR1 and CDR2: MNHNS and SASEGT. CDR3 nucleotides: TGTGCCAGCAGTCAAGCCGGGACTAGCTTGTACGAGCAGTACTTC. This encodes CASSQAGTSLYEQYF.

The chain employs TRBV28 and TRBJ2-3; D is ambiguous. V shed 10 bases and J shed 1 base, with 18 bases lying between them. CDR1 and CDR2 (germline): MDHEN, SYDVKM. The CDR3 totals 15 residues. CDR3 protein: CATRRSQSRTDTQYF. CDR3 sequence (DNA): TGTGCCACCAGGCGTAGCCAGTCCCGCACAGATACGCAGTATTTT.

The chain employs TRBV2 and TRBJ2-3; no clear D gene. Germline V gives CDR1 SNHLY, CDR2 FYNNEI. V lost 5 bases and J lost 2, with 11 bases in between. The CDR3 spans 14 residues. This CDR3 reads CASSFLIDTDTQYF. CDR3 DNA: TGTGCCAGCAGTTTCCTCATCGACACAGATACGCAGTATTTT.

This chain links TRBV6-5 with TRBJ1-5, with D unresolved. From germline, CDR1 is MNHEY and CDR2 SVGAGI. V shed 5 bases and J shed 6 bases, with 14 bases lying between them. The length of the CDR3 is 14 residues. This CDR3 reads CASSRAPNGQPQHF. Written as DNA, the CDR3 is TGTGCCAGCAGTCGGGCCCCCAACGGTCAGCCCCAGCATTTT.